The entry that follows covers one T cell receptor (beta chain) sequence. Its cognate antigen is unknown. Unique molecular identifiers were incorporated when the TCRbeta library was constructed. Using its own MiXCR run on the PCR reads, TCRdb lists one record per CDR3 protein. The table has fewer than 250,000 distinct CDR3 sequences, approximately 15% seen once. This sample was taken from a study of T-cell reconstitution after alpha-beta-depleted transplantation in children. Study-wide points: Some patients showed high day-60 TCRbeta diversity, which derived from surviving recipient T cells and thymic progenitors.

In germline, CDR1 is DFQATT, CDR2 SNEGSKA (reference sequence). Trimming removed 2 bases from V and 4 bases from J; junction bases left unmatched: 10. The length of the CDR3 is 17 residues. The sequencing used PBMCs, mostly from graft donor cells, collected 360 days after TCRalphabeta/CD19-depleted stem cell transplant. V usage is TRBV20-1 and J usage is TRBJ2-3, with 12 bases matching TRBD2. The sequence was obtained from a male patient aged 2 to 10 who had a stem cell transplant for acute lymphoblastic leukemia, so the T cells may come from the graft donor. The CDR3 region is CSARSPLAGGPSDTQYF. The CDR3 nucleotides are TGCAGTGCTAGAAGTCCCCTAGCGGGGGGGCCCTCAGATACGCAGTATTTT.